Listed here are 16 T cell receptor beta chains from one sample, sequenced in a study of blood T cell repertoires in COVID-19. Produced via immunoSEQ multiplex PCR; TCRdb's table is partial and in-frame only. Seen here are fewer than 150,000 clones, more than 75% observed once, and the top ten hold around 17%. Sequencing input: peripheral blood. All receptors derive from a woman between 50 and 59 years old who had recovered from COVID-19.

The chain uses TRBV3-1 (or the pseudogene TRBV3-2) and TRBJ2-2; 13 bases match TRBD2. With 2 bases clipped from V and 4 bases from J, the junction kept 7 bases outside the gene matches. Germline CDR1 LGHDT, CDR2 YNNKEL (reference sequence). CDR3 length: 18 residues. CDR3 protein: CASSQRGGLAGPTGELFF. For the CDR3, the DNA is TGTGCCAGCAGCCAAAGGGGGGGACTAGCGGGGCCCACCGGGGAGCTGTTTTTT.

The chain is built from TRBV12-3 or TRBV12-4 and TRBJ1-1; the D gene is possibly TRBD1 (5 bases). The CDR3 covers 11 residues. The germline V and J ends were trimmed by 7 bases and 14 bases, with 17 bases remaining between them. CDR3 loop: CASNTQGRQFF. The CDR3 nucleotides are TGTGCCAGCAACACGCAGGGAAGGCAGTTCTTT.

J is TRBJ2-7 and V is TRBV4-1, with a tentative D call TRBD2 (6 bases). In germline, CDR1 is MGHRA, CDR2 YSYEKL. The ends were cut back, 5 bases at V and 0 bases at J, with 17 bases in the middle. CDR3 length equals 16 residues. The CDR3 reads CASSNPRGKSSYEQYF. The CDR3 bases are TGCGCCAGCAGCAACCCGCGCGGGAAGAGCTCCTACGAGCAGTACTTC.

The chain employs TRBV11-2 and TRBJ1-1; TRBD1 aligns across 7 bases. V trimming: 0 bases; J trimming: 11 bases; junction bases outside the gene matches: 6. CDR3 length: 13 residues. Germline CDR1 reads SGHAT; CDR2 reads FQNNGV. The CDR3 loop reads CASSLDYRGEAFF. In DNA form, the CDR3 reads TGTGCCAGCAGCTTAGATTACAGGGGCGAGGCTTTCTTT. Full variable domain (remainder filled in from reference TRBV11-2 and TRBJ1-1): EAGVAQSPRYKIIEKRQSVAFWCNPISGHATLYWYQQILGQGPKLLIQFQNNGVVDDSQLPKDRFSAERLKGVDSTLKIQPAKLEDSAVYLCASSLDYRGEAFFGQGTRLTVV.

CDR3 DNA sequence: TGTGCCAGCAGCCCCCGGGCTAGCGGTTACAATGAGCAGTTCTTC. Encoded protein: CASSPRASGYNEQFF. The chain recombines TRBV7-3 with TRBJ2-1; 7 positions agree with TRBD2. Trimming cost V 5 bases and J 4 bases; bases outside gene matches: 8. Germline CDR1 is SGHTA and CDR2 is FQGTGA. The CDR3 totals 15 residues. Looking up the rest from reference TRBV7-3 and TRBJ2-1 gives the full variable domain: GAGVSQTPSNKVTEKGKYVELRCDPISGHTALYWYRQSLGQGPEFLIYFQGTGAADDSGLPNDRFFAVRPEGSVSTLKIQRTERGDSAVYLCASSPRASGYNEQFFGPGTRLTVL.

V usage is TRBV5-8 and J usage is TRBJ2-7; no definite D call. Germline V gene data show CDR1 as SGHTS and CDR2 as YDEGEE. CDR3 length: 11 residues. The V end lost 4 bases, the J end lost 7 bases, and 9 bases lay between the germline ends. The CDR3 spells CASSLRVEQYF. CDR3 DNA: TGTGCCAGCAGCCTACGCGTGGAGCAGTACTTC.

This chain uses TRBV19 with TRBJ2-2, with 10 positions matching TRBD1. Germline V CDR1 and CDR2: LNHDA, SQIVND (reference sequence). The CDR3 is made up of 15 amino acids. J was trimmed by 9 bases and V by 4 bases; bases with no gene match: 8. The CDR3 spells CASSTAGTGARELFF. The CDR3 region has the DNA TGTGCCAGTAGTACAGCCGGGACAGGGGCCCGGGAGCTGTTTTTT.

The V and J genes are TRBV4-3 and TRBJ1-2; 7 bases fit TRBD1. The CDR3 is made up of 17 amino acids. The germline V gene encodes CDR1 LGHNA and CDR2 YSLEER. With 0 bases clipped from V and 6 bases from J, the junction kept 13 bases outside the gene matches. In nucleotides, the CDR3 is TGCGCCAGCAGCCAAGAGACAGGGAGGCTTCGAAGTGATGGCTACACCTTC. Translating it yields CASSQETGRLRSDGYTF.

The chain has TRBV29-1 and TRBJ2-3; 13 nucleotides agree with TRBD2. There are 16 residues in the CDR3. Germline-derived CDR1 and CDR2 are SQVTM and ANQGSEA. V lost 7 bases and J lost 0; bases outside the gene matches: 7. The CDR3 DNA reads TGCAGCGAGCTGGGACTAGCGGGATCTAGCACAGATACGCAGTATTTT. Its translation: CSELGLAGSSTDTQYF.

The V gene is TRBV3-1 (or the pseudogene TRBV3-2), the J gene TRBJ2-5; 11 positions agree with TRBD2. Germline CDR1 and CDR2: LGHDT and YNNKEL (reference sequence). The CDR3 length is 19 residues. With 0 bases clipped from V and 0 bases from J, the junction kept 9 bases outside the gene matches. CDR3 loop: CASSQDVASGGTYQETQYF. CDR3 coding DNA: TGTGCCAGCAGCCAAGATGTGGCTAGCGGGGGGACGTACCAAGAGACCCAGTACTTC.

This clone was seen only once. The rearrangement joins TRBV30 to TRBJ2-1, with TRBD2 matching over 10 bases. The CDR3 has 13 residues. Trimming at V came to 7 bases and at J to 4 bases, leaving 4 bases not matched to a gene. Per germline, CDR1 GTSNPN and CDR2 SVGIG (reference sequence). In DNA form, the CDR3 reads TGTGCCTCCCGACTAGCGGGTTACAATGAGCAGTTCTTC. It translates to CASRLAGYNEQFF.

This clone was observed a few times. This chain connects TRBV19 to TRBJ2-3, with TRBD2 identical over 12 bases. This CDR3 region has 16 residues. The ends lost 5 bases at V and 2 bases at J; junction bases unmatched: 5. CDR1 is LNHDA and CDR2 is SQIVND in the germline V gene (reference sequence). Here the CDR3 DNA reads TGTGCCAGTAGTGGGCTAGCGGGGGGGGACACAGATACGCAGTATTTT. Protein sequence: CASSGLAGGDTDTQYF.

The V and J genes are TRBV5-8 and TRBJ2-1, with 10 bases matching TRBD2. Germline trimming cut 2 bases from V and 4 bases from J; bases unmatched to any gene: 0. Germline loops: CDR1 SGHTS, CDR2 YDEGEE. The CDR3 runs to 14 residues. For the CDR3, the DNA is TGTGCCAGCAGCTTACTAGCGGGGTACAATGAGCAGTTCTTC. It translates to CASSLLAGYNEQFF.

The chain has TRBV18 and TRBJ1-1; no firm D call. V was clipped by 1 base and J by 0 bases, with 9 bases between them. There are 15 residues in the CDR3. CDR1 is KGHSH and CDR2 is LQKENI in the germline V gene. CDR3 sequence reads: CASSPRRYMNTEAFF. In nucleotides, the CDR3 is TGTGCCAGCTCACCACGGCGGTACATGAACACTGAAGCTTTCTTT.

V is TRBV7-3 and J is TRBJ1-6, with D unresolved. CDR1 is SGHTA and CDR2 is FQGTGA in the germline V gene. V was shortened by 3 bases and J by 7 bases, with 4 bases between the two germline ends. There are 12 residues in the CDR3. CDR3 coding DNA: TGTGCCAGCAGCTTTTCAAATTCACCCCTCCACTTT. Its translation is CASSFSNSPLHF.

The chain employs TRBV7-6 and TRBJ2-2, with 9 bases lining up with TRBD1. Trimming took 7 bases from V and 4 from J; bases not matched to a gene: 10. CDR1 is SGHVS and CDR2 is FNYEAQ in the germline V gene. The CDR3 sequence is 16 residues long. CDR3: CASKKGGQGFTGELFF. DNA for the CDR3: TGTGCCAGCAAAAAGGGGGGACAGGGTTTCACCGGGGAGCTGTTTTTT.